The present TCR beta chain was sequenced within a study of immune cell composition in non-small cell lung cancer. Study-wide results and caveats: It was not proven that tumour-reactive clones equal dominant tumour-associated clones. Squamous lung tumours showed higher top 10 clone scores and clonality than adenocarcinomas. Around four fifths of squamous and about 31% of adenocarcinoma cases had tumour-associated clones >0.5%.

CDR3 length equals 15 residues. Germline-derived CDR1 and CDR2 are SNHLY and FYNNEI. Trimming removed 7 bases from V and 1 base from J; junction bases left unmatched: 8. For this clone: Its antigen is still unknown.

Data came from immunoSEQ multiplex PCR; TCRdb stores just in-frame clones and leaves some out. Counted here are some 15,000 clones, 65% to 85% occurring once; the ten biggest clones make up approximately 12%. Genomic DNA came from frozen unsorted single-cell suspensions. The genes are TRBV2 and TRBJ2-7; TRBD2 aligns across 9 bases. What was sequenced was lung tumor tissue. This sequence was found in a human donor with non-small cell lung cancer. DNA of the CDR3: TGTGCCAGCATTCCGCGGACTAGCGTGTCCTACGAGCAGTACTTC. This translates into CASIPRTSVSYEQYF.